This T cell receptor beta chain emerged from a study of T-cell memory formation after mild COVID-19. This clonotype occurred once. Its antigen is undetermined. Study conclusions and caveats: Clones contracting across day 15 to 85 had a balanced CD4/CD8 profile; later expanding clones leaned CD4+.

TCRdb reprocessed the 5' RACE reads via MiXCR and lists one record per CDR3 protein. The sample yields hundreds of thousands of distinct CDR3 sequences, roughly 17% seen once. Germline loops: CDR1 MNHEY, CDR2 SVGEGT. The CDR3 totals 15 residues. Trimming at V came to 6 bases and at J to 1 base, leaving 5 bases not matched to a gene. The receptor comes from an adult woman who had mild COVID-19 (a few samples of this study predate the infection). Cell type and time point are not known. J is TRBJ2-2 and V is TRBV6-2 or TRBV6-3, with 7 bases lining up with TRBD2. Sequenced: PBMCs or a T cell subset sorted from them (not recorded which). The chain's CDR3 is CASRAAGMNTGELFF. The CDR3 coding sequence is TGTGCCAGCAGGGCAGCGGGGATGAACACCGGGGAGCTGTTTTTT.